Presented here are 18 T cell receptor beta chains from one specimen sequenced in a study of shared clonotypes between healthy human individuals. TCRdb's copy holds only in-frame clones and misses some; the assay was immunoSEQ multiplex PCR. The sample has 1.6 million or so clones, 98% seen once. The sample consisted of naive CD4+ T cells sorted from blood. Documented subset: CD45RA+ positively selected. Receptors were obtained from a man aged 30 to 45 in good health.

J is TRBJ2-3 and V is TRBV7-8; 11 nucleotides line up with TRBD2. The length of the CDR3 is 20 residues. The germline gives CDR1 SGHVS, CDR2 FQNEAQ. J was trimmed by 3 bases and V by 0 bases; bases with no gene match: 14. As DNA, the CDR3 is TGTGCCAGCAGCTTAGCGCAGACTAGCGGGATTATAGTTTCAACAGATACGCAGTATTTT. Its translation: CASSLAQTSGIIVSTDTQYF.

CDR3 bases: TGTGCCAGCAGGGCCCAAGGTAGCGGGACCCTCTACGAGCAGTACTTC. Protein sequence: CASRAQGSGTLYEQYF. The chain uses TRBV28 and TRBJ2-7; 8 nucleotides line up with TRBD2. The V gene end was trimmed by 6 bases and the J gene end by 3 bases; junction bases not matched to a gene: 13. The CDR3 has 16 amino acids. The germline CDR1 and CDR2 sequences are MDHEN and SYDVKM.

The table lists this clone with a few counts. The chain recombines TRBV23-1 with TRBJ2-7; no definite D call. TRBV23-1 is an ORF; its function is uncertain. The CDR3 is made up of 9 amino acids. CDR3 sequence reads: CVEAYEQYF. CDR3 sequence (DNA): TGCGTCGAGGCTTACGAGCAGTACTTC.

The chain has TRBV5-6 and TRBJ2-5; 10 bases are a match to TRBD1. The CDR3 runs to 16 residues. The trim removed 6 bases at V and 5 bases at J, leaving 13 bases unmatched. Germline V CDR1 and CDR2: SGHDT, YYEEEE. This CDR3 reads CASTKDPGQGWETQYF. CDR3 nucleotides: TGTGCCAGCACCAAAGATCCGGGACAGGGGTGGGAGACCCAGTACTTC.

The rearrangement links TRBV9 to TRBJ2-6; TRBD1 matches 11 bases. The V gene's germline CDR1 is SGDLS and CDR2 YYNGEE. CDR3 length: 19 amino acids. V shed 4 bases, J shed 2 bases, and the junction held 11 bases outside the gene matches. The CDR3 sequence: CASSSSSGGQGAGANVLTF. CDR3 DNA: TGTGCCAGCAGCTCGAGTTCTGGGGGACAGGGGGCTGGGGCCAACGTCCTGACTTTC.

This chain uses TRBV18 with TRBJ2-7; 9 positions agree with TRBD1. CDR3 length equals 14 residues. The trim removed 6 bases at V and 2 bases at J, leaving 5 bases unmatched. Germline V lookup: CDR1 KGHSH, CDR2 LQKENI. The CDR3 protein is CASSLGQGPYEQYF. CDR3 bases: TGTGCCAGCTCCCTGGGACAGGGTCCCTACGAGCAGTACTTC.

The V gene is TRBV9, the J gene TRBJ2-2; possible D gene TRBD2, 5 bases. Germline V CDR1 and CDR2: SGDLS, YYNGEE. This CDR3 spans 17 amino acids. V was shortened by 4 bases and J by 3 bases, with 19 bases between the two germline ends. CDR3 DNA: TGTGCCAGCAGCCCTCAGGTCAGGACTGGGGACACCGGGGAGCTGTTTTTT. Residues: CASSPQVRTGDTGELFF.

V and J are TRBV11-1 and TRBJ2-7, with 9 bases fitting TRBD1. With V trimmed by 3 bases and J by 0 bases, 9 bases remained unmatched. CDR3 length equals 17 residues. Germline V gene lookup returns CDR1 SGHAT and CDR2 FQDESV (reference sequence). CDR3 loop: CASSLGGTGRSSYEQYF. CDR3 coding DNA: TGTGCCAGCAGCTTGGGCGGGACAGGGAGAAGCTCCTACGAGCAGTACTTC.

The chain carries TRBV2 and TRBJ2-3; 7 nucleotides match TRBD1. Looked up from germline, CDR1 is SNHLY and CDR2 is FYNNEI. The CDR3 extends over 15 amino acids. With 5 bases clipped from V and 2 bases from J, the junction kept 7 bases outside the gene matches. The CDR3: CASSRRQGVTDTQYF. CDR3 nucleotide sequence: TGTGCCAGCAGTCGGCGACAGGGTGTCACAGATACGCAGTATTTT.

J is TRBJ2-7 and V is TRBV21-1; the DNA was not used to check the table's D call, TRBD1. TRBV21-1 is classified as a pseudogene. This CDR3 has 15 residues. In nucleotides, the CDR3 is TGTGCCAGCAGCTTCCGCGGGACAGGGGAATACGAGCAGTACTTC. This sequence encodes CASSFRGTGEYEQYF.

This clone occurred once. The DNA of the CDR3 is TGTGCCAGCAGCTTATACGGAGATCAGCCCCAGCATTTT. Encoded protein: CASSLYGDQPQHF. The V and J genes are TRBV7-2 and TRBJ1-5; no definite D call. The germline V gene has CDR1 SGHTA and CDR2 FQGNSA. V was trimmed by 2 bases and J by 5 bases, leaving 7 bases between them. This CDR3 is 13 amino acids long.

The chain joins TRBV11-2 to TRBJ2-1; D call uncertain. With 2 bases removed from V and 8 bases from J, the gap between germline ends came to 13 bases. The CDR3 is 14 amino acids. From germline, CDR1 is SGHAT and CDR2 FQNNGV. As DNA, the CDR3 is TGTGCCAGCAGCTTATCGCTGGTTTTAGATGAGCAGTTCTTC. Amino acids: CASSLSLVLDEQFF.

This chain's CDR3 is CASTSRDRGVNEQFF. DNA for the CDR3: TGTGCCAGCACCTCCCGGGACAGGGGCGTAAATGAGCAGTTCTTC. The V and J genes are TRBV11-3 and TRBJ2-1; 10 bases agree with TRBD1. V was pared by 7 bases and J by 7 bases, with 10 bases of the junction left unmatched. CDR3 length: 15 residues. Germline V gene sequence: CDR1 SGHNT, CDR2 YENEEA.

This clone has just one count. The gene calls are TRBV15 and TRBJ2-7; D is unclear. Germline CDR1 reads LNHNV; CDR2 reads YYDKDF (reference sequence). This CDR3 has 11 amino acids. V lost 4 bases and J lost 6, with 7 bases in between. The CDR3 reads CATSKNAEQYF. DNA of the CDR3: TGTGCCACCAGCAAAAACGCCGAGCAGTACTTC.

The CDR3 coding sequence is TGTGCCAGTAGTCCCCACGGGGGGCTGTACGAGCAGTACTTC. Its translation is CASSPHGGLYEQYF. The chain has TRBV19 and TRBJ2-7, with a possible D match to TRBD2 (7 bases). Trimming removed 5 bases at V and 4 bases at J, with 15 bases between. This CDR3 comprises 14 residues. Germline CDR1 is LNHDA and CDR2 is SQIVND (reference sequence).

The chain carries TRBV5-6 and TRBJ1-5; 8 bases are shared with TRBD1. The CDR3 has 15 amino acids. CDR1 SGHDT and CDR2 YYEEEE come from the germline V gene. The V segment lost 1 base and the J segment 6 bases; nucleotides outside the gene matches: 6. As DNA, the CDR3 is TGTGCCAGCAGCTTGAACAGGGGGGAAATTCAGCCCCAGCATTTT. This translates into CASSLNRGEIQPQHF.

In this sample, this clone turned up once. V and J are TRBV10-1 and TRBJ2-2; TRBD2 aligns across 7 bases. The CDR3 totals 16 residues. V shed 0 bases and J 1 base; nucleotides not matched to a gene: 2. Germline CDR1 reads WNHNN; CDR2 reads SYGVQD (reference sequence). CDR3 loop: CASSESASGNTGELFF. DNA of the CDR3: TGCGCCAGCAGTGAGTCGGCTAGCGGGAACACCGGGGAGCTGTTTTTT.

As concerns this clone: Other DNA sequences in this specimen translate into the identical CDR3. The chain combines TRBV27 with TRBJ2-3; TRBD2 matches 7 bases. In germline, CDR1 is MNHEY, CDR2 SMNVEV (reference sequence). V trimming: 3 bases; J trimming: 0 bases; junction bases outside the gene matches: 0. This CDR3 contains 14 residues. The CDR3 is CASSFSGSTDTQYF. CDR3 in DNA: TGTGCCAGCAGTTTTAGCGGGAGCACAGATACGCAGTATTTT.